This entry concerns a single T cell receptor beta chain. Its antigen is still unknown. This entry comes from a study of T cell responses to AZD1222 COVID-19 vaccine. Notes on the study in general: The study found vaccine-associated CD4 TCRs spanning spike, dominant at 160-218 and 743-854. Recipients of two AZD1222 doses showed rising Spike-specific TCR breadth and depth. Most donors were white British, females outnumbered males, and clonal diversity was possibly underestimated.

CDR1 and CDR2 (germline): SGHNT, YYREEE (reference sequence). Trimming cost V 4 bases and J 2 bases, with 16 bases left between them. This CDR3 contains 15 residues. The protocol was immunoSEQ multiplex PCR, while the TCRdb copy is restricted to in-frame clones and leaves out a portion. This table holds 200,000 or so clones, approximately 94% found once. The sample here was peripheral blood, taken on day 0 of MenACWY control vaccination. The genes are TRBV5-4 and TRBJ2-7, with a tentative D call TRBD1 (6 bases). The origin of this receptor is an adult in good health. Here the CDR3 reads CASSARPDSTYEQYF. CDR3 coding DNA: TGTGCCAGCAGCGCCCGTCCGGACAGCACCTACGAGCAGTACTTC.